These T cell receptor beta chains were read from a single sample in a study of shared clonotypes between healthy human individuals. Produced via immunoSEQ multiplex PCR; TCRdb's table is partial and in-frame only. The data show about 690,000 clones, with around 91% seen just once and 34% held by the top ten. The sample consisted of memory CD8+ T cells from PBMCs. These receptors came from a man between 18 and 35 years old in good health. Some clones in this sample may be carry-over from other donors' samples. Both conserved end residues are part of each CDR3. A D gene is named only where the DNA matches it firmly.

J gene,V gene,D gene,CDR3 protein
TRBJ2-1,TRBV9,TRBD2,CASSLLAGLLNEQFF
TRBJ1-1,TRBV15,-,CATSTSVNTEAFF
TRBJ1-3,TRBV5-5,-,CASSLERQGLSSGNTIYF
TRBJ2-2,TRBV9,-,CASSVGNRDTGELFF
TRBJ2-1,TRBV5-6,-,CASSRPQFNEQFF
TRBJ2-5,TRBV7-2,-,CASSLLSAEGTQYF
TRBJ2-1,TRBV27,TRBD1,CASSLIGTGIDEQFF
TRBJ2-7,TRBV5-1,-,CASSLGPPREQYF
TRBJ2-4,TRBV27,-,CASSLTGLGSGQWNIQYF
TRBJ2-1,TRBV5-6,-,CASSSPPSGYNEQFF